This T cell receptor beta chain was captured by sequencing in a study of beta chain features in type 1 diabetes. Study information: There was similarity between patients and healthy donors in age, gender and cell yields. Findings and caveats of the study: Across patients, naive, central memory and Treg TCRB repertoires exhibited apparently greater similarity than was observed across healthy donors. Significant though moderate, a shortening of TCRB CDR3s appeared in all four CD4+ subsets of Type 1 diabetes patients. For type 1 diabetes patients, VDJ junctions showed fewer insertions and more deletions.

Every bit of the isolated RNA underwent reverse transcription, so sequencing read expressed TCRB transcripts. Profiled with immunoSEQ multiplex PCR; TCRdb holds only in-frame clones, not every one. The profile shows roughly 150,000 clones, approximately 8.1% of them singletons. Sorted cells reached over 95% purity in every population. Trimming at V came to 7 bases and at J to 0 bases, leaving 3 bases not matched to a gene. CDR3 size: 13 residues. Looked up from germline, CDR1 is GTSNPN and CDR2 is SVGIG (reference sequence). Note on this clone: Its antigen remains unknown.

The material sequenced was central memory CD4+ T cells from blood. The origin of this receptor is a man between 18 and 29 years old with type 1 diabetes. The chain has TRBV30 and TRBJ2-3; TRBD2 agrees at 8 bases. CDR3 residues: CALSGSSTDTQYF. In DNA, the CDR3 is TGTGCCTTAAGCGGGAGCAGCACAGATACGCAGTATTTT.